Presented here are 5 T cell receptor beta chains from one specimen sequenced in a study of identical twins. TCRdb recomputed calls from the 5' RACE reads with MiXCR, one row per CDR3 protein. This table holds 350,000 to 500,000 distinct CDR3 sequences, about 18% found once. The sequenced sample consisted of naive T cells sorted from blood. Source of these receptors: a man aged 45-60 years in good health.

The rearrangement joins TRBV20-1 to TRBJ2-7; 8 nucleotides match TRBD2. Germline CDR1 reads DFQATT; CDR2 reads SNEGSKA (reference sequence). The CDR3 spans 13 residues. Germline trimming cut 6 bases from V and 2 bases from J; bases unmatched to any gene: 6. The CDR3 reads CSADSGGTYEQYF. In DNA form, the CDR3 reads TGCAGTGCAGACAGCGGGGGAACCTACGAGCAGTACTTC.

This clonotype was observed at least ten times. The rearrangement links TRBV6-2 or TRBV6-3 to TRBJ2-3; 9 positions match TRBD2. This CDR3 comprises 18 residues. Germline lookup yields CDR1 MNHEY and CDR2 SVGEGT. Losses at the gene ends were 2 bases for V and 7 bases for J; bases not matched to a gene: 16. CDR3 in amino acids: CASSYPRWRAGGQYTQYF. The CDR3 nucleotides are TGTGCCAGCAGTTACCCCCGTTGGCGAGCGGGGGGTCAATATACGCAGTATTTT.

The V and J genes are TRBV3-1 and TRBJ2-3, with 10 bases matching TRBD2. V lost 1 base, J lost 2 bases, and 6 bases stayed unmatched. The CDR3 sequence is 17 residues long. Germline CDR1 LGHDT, CDR2 YNNKEL (reference sequence). CDR3 region: CASSQVSGRSLTDTQYF. The CDR3 DNA sequence: TGTGCCAGCAGCCAAGTTAGCGGGAGGTCACTCACAGATACGCAGTATTTT.

The rearrangement links TRBV5-1 to TRBJ1-2; maybe TRBD1 (6 bases). Germline CDR1 is SGHRS and CDR2 is YFSETQ. Trimming pared 5 bases from V and 4 bases from J, leaving 12 bases between. CDR3 length equals 13 residues. CDR3 nucleotide sequence: TGCGCCAGCAGTAGGACAGACGGCTATGGCTACACCTTC. Amino acids: CASSRTDGYGYTF.

The table lists this clonotype with a few counts. This chain uses TRBV29-1 with TRBJ2-5; D is ambiguous. Germline CDR1 reads SQVTM; CDR2 reads ANQGSEA. This CDR3 has 11 residues. V was clipped by 7 bases and J by 7 bases, with 13 bases between them. CDR3 region: CSAREGLTQYF. For the CDR3, the DNA is TGCAGCGCTCGAGAAGGGTTGACCCAGTACTTC.